This is a list of T cell receptor beta chains from one sample in a study of OX40 agonist ivuxolimab in advanced cancers. TCRdb's table, derived via immunoSEQ multiplex PCR, lists solely in-frame clones and lacks some. The table shows some 100,000 clones, with about nine tenths occurring only once. Sequenced material: CD4+ or CD8+ T cells sorted from blood, taken in a trial of the OX40 agonist ivuxolimab. The receptors were sampled from an adult with an advanced solid tumor such as melanoma, head and neck, liver or kidney cancer. Each CDR3 is given with its conserved first and last residue. A D gene is named only where the DNA matches it firmly. Clone size is stated in some rows and not others, as once, few, many or a class when expanded.

>TRBJ1-1|.|.|TRBV6-1
TGTGCCAGCGGAACAGGGTGGACTGAAGCTTTCTTT
CASGTGWTEAFF
>TRBJ2-7|once|.|TRBV6-1
TGTGCCAGCAGGGATGTCTACGAGCAGTACTTC
CASRDVYEQYF
>TRBJ2-1|.|.|TRBV5-1
TGCGCCAGCAGCCCTTCGGTCGGCCACAATGAGCAGTTCTTC
CASSPSVGHNEQFF
>TRBJ1-2|.|TRBD1|TRBV28
TGTGCCAGCAACGTCAGGGGGTTACATGGCTACACCTTC
CASNVRGLHGYTF
>TRBJ2-7|few|.|TRBV7-8
TGTGCCAGCAGCTTTTCCAGGGACTACGAGCAGTACTTC
CASSFSRDYEQYF
>TRBJ2-1|.|TRBD2|TRBV19
TGTGCCAGTAGTTCTAGCGGCTACTACAATGAGCAGTTCTTC
CASSSSGYYNEQFF
>TRBJ2-2|few|.|TRBV7-6
TGTGCCAGCAGCTTAGATGGACCTTCCTTGGGCACCGGGGAGCTGTTTTTT
CASSLDGPSLGTGELFF
>TRBJ2-5|.|TRBD1|TRBV19
TGTGCCAGTAGAAAACAGGGGGCTGAGACCCAGTACTTC
CASRKQGAETQYF
>TRBJ2-5|.|.|TRBV5-4
TGTGCCAGCAGCTTGGGCGGGACAGTCCAAGAGACCCAGTACTTC
CASSLGGTVQETQYF
>TRBJ2-3|.|.|TRBV7-9
TGTGCCAGCAGCCCCGACCTCACAGATACGCAGTATTTT
CASSPDLTDTQYF
>TRBJ2-1|once|.|TRBV13
TGTGCCAGCAGCTTATCCGGGGAAATCTGGGATGAGCAGTTCTTC
CASSLSGEIWDEQFF
>TRBJ2-2|.|.|TRBV9
TGTGCCAGCAGCGTAGGAGTGGGCGCGAACACCGGGGAGCTGTTTTTT
CASSVGVGANTGELFF
>TRBJ2-7|.|TRBD1|TRBV14
TGTGCCAGCAGCCAATTCTCCGGGACAGGGGGCTACGAGCAGTACTTC
CASSQFSGTGGYEQYF
>TRBJ2-5|.|.|TRBV6-5
TGTGCCAGCAGTTACATGGGGGTGTACCAAGAGACCCAGTACTTC
CASSYMGVYQETQYF
>TRBJ2-4|.|.|TRBV30
TGTGCCTGGAGGATGACCCAAAACATTCAGTACTTC
CAWRMTQNIQYF
>TRBJ2-1|once|TRBD1|TRBV5-1
TGCGCCAGCAGCTTGGAACAGGGGGCGGTCAATGAGCAGTTCTTC
CASSLEQGAVNEQFF
>TRBJ2-2|.|.|TRBV6-6
TGTGCCAGCAGTTACTCGATGTGGTCCGGGGAGCTGTTTTTT
CASSYSMWSGELFF
>TRBJ2-7|.|TRBD1|TRBV7-8
TGTGCCAGCAGCCCGGGGACAGGTAGTTGGGAGCAGTACTTC
CASSPGTGSWEQYF
>TRBJ2-7|.|.|TRBV7-2
TGTGCCAGCAGCTTACAAATCTCCCTTTCCTTC
CASSLQISLSF
>TRBJ2-3|.|.|TRBV19
TGTGCCAGTAGTCCTACAGGGTACAGCACAGATACGCAGTATTTT
CASSPTGYSTDTQYF